Sequencing of this T cell receptor (beta chain) was carried out in a study of cytomegalovirus exposure and HLA in healthy donors. General study findings and limits: TRBV6-2, TRBV6-3 and some other V segments were excluded as indistinguishable.

The CDR3 covers 14 residues. Germline V gives CDR1 MNHEY, CDR2 SVGAGI. V was pared by 2 bases and J by 2 bases, with 10 bases between. Comment on this clone: Its specificity is unknown.

A multiplex PCR was run with 60 Vbeta primers and 13 Jbeta primers. Generated by immunoSEQ multiplex PCR, the TCRdb table keeps only in-frame clones and is missing some. The table records under 140,000 clones, more than 75% of them present only once. The sequenced material came from PBMCs. The V gene is TRBV6-5, the J gene TRBJ2-7, with D perhaps TRBD2 (6 bases). This clonotype was obtained from a man in his forties or fifties in good health and CMV-seronegative. The CDR3 DNA follows: TGTGCCAGCAGTTACCGCCCGGGGGCCTACGAGCAGTACTTC. Protein sequence: CASSYRPGAYEQYF.